This T cell receptor (beta chain) originates from a study of blood T cell repertoires in COVID-19. Study summary: Donors in the United States, Italy and Spain gave samples during acute or convalescent COVID-19. PBMCs, B-cell-depleted T cells, or T cells provided the cDNA or gDNA that made up the material.

This clone was counted a few times. The CDR3 extends over 12 amino acids. V lost 0 bases to trimming and J lost 3 bases, with 6 bases between them. From germline, CDR1 is GTSNPN and CDR2 SVGIG (reference sequence). How the authors handled the data: Estimation of nucleated cell counts was performed using reference gene primer amplification. Generated by immunoSEQ multiplex PCR, the TCRdb table keeps only in-frame clones and is missing some. V and J calls and clone size are as listed in that table; D and trimming were resolved from the DNA. The sample lists approximately 94,000 clones, roughly 88% occurring once.

This clonotype was sampled from a human donor in a cohort sampled during active COVID-19. The sample taken for sequencing was peripheral blood. The chain links TRBV30 to TRBJ2-7; D gene ambiguous. CDR3: CAWSVRDYEQYF. CDR3 sequence (DNA): TGTGCCTGGAGTGTACGAGACTACGAGCAGTACTTC.